The entry that follows covers one T cell receptor beta chain sequence. Its antigen is still unknown. Each CDR3 protein gets one entry after TCRdb re-called the RACE reads with MiXCR. The repertoire holds fewer than 200,000 distinct CDR3 sequences, with approximately 20% as singletons. Time point: patch test 1, 2 weeks after DPC sensitization. Treatment meaning: therapeutic diphenylcyclopropenone sensitization with weekly scalp DPC. Unfractionated whole blood yielded the extracted total RNA. V was cut by 4 bases and J by 3 bases, with 13 bases left in between. The germline V gene encodes CDR1 SNHLY and CDR2 FYNNEI. CDR3 length: 14 amino acids. The data originate from a study of human T cells and chemical hapten exposure. Study-wide results and caveats: Expanded TCR sets contained significantly more large CDR3 similarity clusters than controls.

The sequence was collected from a woman aged 50 to 60 with alopecia areata. Some clones in this sample may be carry-over from other donors' samples. The rearrangement links TRBV2 to TRBJ2-7; D is uncertain. Sequences were derived from whole blood, sampled in connection with sensitization to the hapten diphenylcyclopropenone (DPC). This CDR3 reads CASSGLKTGYEQYF. CDR3 nucleotides: TGTGCCAGCAGTGGATTGAAGACCGGCTACGAGCAGTACTTC.